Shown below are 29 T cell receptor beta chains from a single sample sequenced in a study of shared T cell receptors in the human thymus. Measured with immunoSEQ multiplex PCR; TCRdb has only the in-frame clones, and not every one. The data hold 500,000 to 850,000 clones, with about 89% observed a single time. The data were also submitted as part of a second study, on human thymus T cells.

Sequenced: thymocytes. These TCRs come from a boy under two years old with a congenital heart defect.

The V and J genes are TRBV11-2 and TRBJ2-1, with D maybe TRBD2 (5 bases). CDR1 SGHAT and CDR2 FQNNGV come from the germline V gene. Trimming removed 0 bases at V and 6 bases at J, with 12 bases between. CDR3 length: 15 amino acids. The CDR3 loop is CASSLDGMQGNEQFF. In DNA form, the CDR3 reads TGTGCCAGCAGCTTAGACGGGATGCAAGGCAATGAGCAGTTCTTC.

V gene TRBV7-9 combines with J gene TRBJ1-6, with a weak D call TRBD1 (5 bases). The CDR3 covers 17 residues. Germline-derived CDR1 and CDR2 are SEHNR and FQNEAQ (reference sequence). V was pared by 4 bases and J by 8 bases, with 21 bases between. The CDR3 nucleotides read TGTGCCAGCAGCTACCACCCCAGGGCAGGGTGGTATTCACCCCTCCACTTT. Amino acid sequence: CASSYHPRAGWYSPLHF.

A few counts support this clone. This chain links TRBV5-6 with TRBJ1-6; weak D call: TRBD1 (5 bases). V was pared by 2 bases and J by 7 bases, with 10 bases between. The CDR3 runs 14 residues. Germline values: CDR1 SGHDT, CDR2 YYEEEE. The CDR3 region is CASSLTGINSPLHF. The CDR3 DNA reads TGTGCCAGCAGCTTAACAGGAATCAATTCACCCCTCCACTTT. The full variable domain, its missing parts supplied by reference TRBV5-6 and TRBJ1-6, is DAGVTQSPTHLIKTRGQQVTLRCSPKSGHDTVSWYQQALGQGPQFIFQYYEEEERQRGNFPDRFSGHQFPNYSSELNVNALLLGDSALYLCASSLTGINSPLHFGNGTRLTVT.

The CDR3 coding sequence is TGTGCCAGCAAACTGACAGGGAGAGATAACACTGAAGCTTTCTTT. Encoded protein: CASKLTGRDNTEAFF. The J gene is TRBJ1-1, the V gene TRBV6-4; 7 bases match TRBD1. Germline-derived CDR1 and CDR2 are MRHNA and SNTAGT. The junction had 10 bases not matched to a gene; V was cut back by 7 bases and J by 2 bases. The CDR3 runs to 15 residues.

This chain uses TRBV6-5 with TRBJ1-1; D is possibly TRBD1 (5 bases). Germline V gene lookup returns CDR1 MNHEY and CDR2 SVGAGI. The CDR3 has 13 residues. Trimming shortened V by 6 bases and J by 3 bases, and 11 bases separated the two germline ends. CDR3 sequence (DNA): TGTGCCAGCAGAGGGGCGGGGGACACTGAAGCTTTCTTT. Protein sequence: CASRGAGDTEAFF.

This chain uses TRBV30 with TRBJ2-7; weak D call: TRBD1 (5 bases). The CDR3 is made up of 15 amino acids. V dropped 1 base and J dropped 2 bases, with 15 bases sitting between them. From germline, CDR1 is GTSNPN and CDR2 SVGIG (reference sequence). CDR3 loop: CAWSAPLGRAYEQYF. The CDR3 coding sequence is TGTGCCTGGAGTGCCCCCCTGGGCAGGGCCTACGAGCAGTACTTC.

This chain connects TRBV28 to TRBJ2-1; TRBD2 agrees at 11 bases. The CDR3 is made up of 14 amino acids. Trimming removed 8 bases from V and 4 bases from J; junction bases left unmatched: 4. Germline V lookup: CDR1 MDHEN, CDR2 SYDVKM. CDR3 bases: TGTGCCAGCCGACCTAGCGGGAGGTACAATGAGCAGTTCTTC. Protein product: CASRPSGRYNEQFF.

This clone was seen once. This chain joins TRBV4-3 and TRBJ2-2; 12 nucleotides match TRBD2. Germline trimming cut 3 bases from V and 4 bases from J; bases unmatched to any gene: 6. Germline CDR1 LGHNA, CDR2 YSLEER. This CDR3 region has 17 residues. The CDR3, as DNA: TGCGCCAGCAGCCAGCCTCTAGCGGGGGGGTTCACCGGGGAGCTGTTTTTT. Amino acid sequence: CASSQPLAGGFTGELFF.

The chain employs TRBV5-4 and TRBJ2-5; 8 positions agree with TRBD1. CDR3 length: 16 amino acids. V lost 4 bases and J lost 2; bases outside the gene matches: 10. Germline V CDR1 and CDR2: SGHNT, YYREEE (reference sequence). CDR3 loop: CASSKAGTGVQETQYF. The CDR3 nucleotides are TGTGCCAGCAGCAAAGCCGGGACAGGCGTACAAGAGACCCAGTACTTC. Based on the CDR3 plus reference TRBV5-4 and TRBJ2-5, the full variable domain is ETGVTQSPTHLIKTRGQQVTLRCSSQSGHNTVSWYQQALGQGPQFIFQYYREEENGRGNFPPRFSGLQFPNYSSELNVNALELDDSALYLCASSKAGTGVQETQYFGPGTRLLVL.

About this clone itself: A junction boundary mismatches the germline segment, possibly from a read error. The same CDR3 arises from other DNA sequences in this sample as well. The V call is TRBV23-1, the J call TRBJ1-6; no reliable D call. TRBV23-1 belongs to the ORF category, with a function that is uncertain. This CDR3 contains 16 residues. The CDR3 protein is CASSQSTSSYNSPLHF. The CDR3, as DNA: TGCGCCAGCAGTCAATCAACGAGCTCCTATAATTCCCCCCTCCACTTT.

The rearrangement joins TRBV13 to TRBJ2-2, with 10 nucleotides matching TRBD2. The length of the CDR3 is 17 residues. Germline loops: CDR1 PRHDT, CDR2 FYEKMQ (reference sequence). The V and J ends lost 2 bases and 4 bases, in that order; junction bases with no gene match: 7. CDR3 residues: CASSLLAGVISTGELFF. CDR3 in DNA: TGTGCCAGCAGCTTACTAGCGGGAGTTATTAGCACCGGGGAGCTGTTTTTT.

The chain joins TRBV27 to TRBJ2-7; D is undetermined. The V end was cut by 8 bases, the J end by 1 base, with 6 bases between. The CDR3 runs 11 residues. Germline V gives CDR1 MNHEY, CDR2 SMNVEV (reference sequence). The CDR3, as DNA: TGTGCCAGCGGCCTTTCCTACGAGCAGTACTTC. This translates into CASGLSYEQYF.

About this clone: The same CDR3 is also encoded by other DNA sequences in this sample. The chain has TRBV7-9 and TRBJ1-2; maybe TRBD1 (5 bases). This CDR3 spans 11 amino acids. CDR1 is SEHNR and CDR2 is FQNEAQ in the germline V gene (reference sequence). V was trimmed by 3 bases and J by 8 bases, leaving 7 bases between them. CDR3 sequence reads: CASSFRGGYTF. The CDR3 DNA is TGTGCCAGCAGCTTTCGGGGGGGCTACACCTTC.

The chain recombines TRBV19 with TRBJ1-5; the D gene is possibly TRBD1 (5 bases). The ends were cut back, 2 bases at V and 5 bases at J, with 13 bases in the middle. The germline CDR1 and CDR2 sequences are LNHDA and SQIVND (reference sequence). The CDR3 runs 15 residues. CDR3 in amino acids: CASSIRQIGHQPQHF. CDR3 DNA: TGTGCCAGTAGTATACGACAGATTGGGCATCAGCCCCAGCATTTT.

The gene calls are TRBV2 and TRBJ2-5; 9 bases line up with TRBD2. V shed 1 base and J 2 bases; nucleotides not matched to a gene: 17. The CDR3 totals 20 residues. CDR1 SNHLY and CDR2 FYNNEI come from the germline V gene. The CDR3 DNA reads TGTGCCAGCAGTGAAGAGAAGCGGCGGGGGGGCTGGAGGGGGCAAGAGACCCAGTACTTC. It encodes CASSEEKRRGGWRGQETQYF.

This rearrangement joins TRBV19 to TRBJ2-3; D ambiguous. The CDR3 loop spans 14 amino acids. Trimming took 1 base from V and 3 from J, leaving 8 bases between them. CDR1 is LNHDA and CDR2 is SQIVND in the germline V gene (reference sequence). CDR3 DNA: TGTGCCAGTAGTATAGGTGGTGAGACAGATACGCAGTATTTT. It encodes CASSIGGETDTQYF.

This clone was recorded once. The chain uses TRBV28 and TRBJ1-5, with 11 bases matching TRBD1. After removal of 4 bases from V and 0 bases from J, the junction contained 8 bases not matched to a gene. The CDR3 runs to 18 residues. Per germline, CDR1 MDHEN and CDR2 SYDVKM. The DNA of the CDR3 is TGTGCCAGCAGTTCGGACAGGGGGCTAGGTTATAGCAATCAGCCCCAGCATTTT. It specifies CASSSDRGLGYSNQPQHF.

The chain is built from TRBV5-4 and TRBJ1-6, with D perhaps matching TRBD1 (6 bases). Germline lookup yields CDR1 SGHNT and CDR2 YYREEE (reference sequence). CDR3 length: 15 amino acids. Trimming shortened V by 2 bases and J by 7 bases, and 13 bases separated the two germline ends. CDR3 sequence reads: CASSLQGVRNSPLHF. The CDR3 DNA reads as TGTGCCAGCAGCTTACAGGGAGTTCGAAATTCACCCCTCCACTTT. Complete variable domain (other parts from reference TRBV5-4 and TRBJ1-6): ETGVTQSPTHLIKTRGQQVTLRCSSQSGHNTVSWYQQALGQGPQFIFQYYREEENGRGNFPPRFSGLQFPNYSSELNVNALELDDSALYLCASSLQGVRNSPLHFGNGTRLTVT.

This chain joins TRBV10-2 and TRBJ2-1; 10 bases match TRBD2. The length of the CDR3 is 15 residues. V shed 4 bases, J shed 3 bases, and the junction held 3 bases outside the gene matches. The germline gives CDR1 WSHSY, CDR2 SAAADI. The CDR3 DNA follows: TGCGCCAGCAGTGGAGTAGCGGGGGGCTACAATGAGCAGTTCTTC. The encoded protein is CASSGVAGGYNEQFF.

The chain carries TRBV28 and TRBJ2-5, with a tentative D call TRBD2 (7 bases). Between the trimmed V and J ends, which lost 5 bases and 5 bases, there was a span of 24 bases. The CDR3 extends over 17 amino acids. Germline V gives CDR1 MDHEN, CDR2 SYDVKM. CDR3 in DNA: TGTGCCAGCAGTCCCCGCGATGGCGGGGGCCTTGAGGAGACCCAGTACTTC. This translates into CASSPRDGGGLEETQYF.

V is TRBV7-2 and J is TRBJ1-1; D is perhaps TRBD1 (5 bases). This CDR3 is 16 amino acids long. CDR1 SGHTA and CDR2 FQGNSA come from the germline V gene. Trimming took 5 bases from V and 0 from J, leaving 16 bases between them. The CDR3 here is CASSHLGMTVNTEAFF. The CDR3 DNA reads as TGTGCCAGCAGCCACCTCGGAATGACAGTGAACACTGAAGCTTTCTTT.

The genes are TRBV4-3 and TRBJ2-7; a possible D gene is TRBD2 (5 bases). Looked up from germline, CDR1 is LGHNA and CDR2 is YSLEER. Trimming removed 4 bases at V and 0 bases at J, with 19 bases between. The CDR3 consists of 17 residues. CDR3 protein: CASSPTTPASGSYEQYF. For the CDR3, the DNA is TGCGCCAGCAGCCCGACTACCCCTGCGAGCGGCTCCTACGAGCAGTACTTC.

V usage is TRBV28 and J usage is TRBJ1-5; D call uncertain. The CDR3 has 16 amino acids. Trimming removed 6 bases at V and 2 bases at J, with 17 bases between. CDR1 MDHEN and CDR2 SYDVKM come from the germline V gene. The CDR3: CASSHQTRTCNQPQHF. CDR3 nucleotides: TGTGCCAGCAGCCATCAGACTCGGACTTGCAATCAGCCCCAGCATTTT.

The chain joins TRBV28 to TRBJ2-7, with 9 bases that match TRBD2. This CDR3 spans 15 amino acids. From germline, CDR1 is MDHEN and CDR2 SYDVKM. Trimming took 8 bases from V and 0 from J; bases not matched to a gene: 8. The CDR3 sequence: CASSAGLASSYEQYF. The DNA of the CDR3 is TGTGCCAGCTCGGCCGGACTAGCGAGCTCCTACGAGCAGTACTTC.

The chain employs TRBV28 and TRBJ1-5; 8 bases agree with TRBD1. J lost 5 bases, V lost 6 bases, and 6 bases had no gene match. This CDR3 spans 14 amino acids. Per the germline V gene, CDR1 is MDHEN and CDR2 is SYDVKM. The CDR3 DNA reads TGTGCCAGCAGCTTGACAGGGGCTCATCAGCCCCAGCATTTT. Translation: CASSLTGAHQPQHF.

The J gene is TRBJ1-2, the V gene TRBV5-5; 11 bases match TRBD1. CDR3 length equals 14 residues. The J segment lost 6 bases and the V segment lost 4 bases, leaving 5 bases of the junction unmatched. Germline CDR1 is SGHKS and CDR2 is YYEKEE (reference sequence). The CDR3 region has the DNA TGTGCCAGCAGCCGTCGGACAGGGGGCCATGGCTACACCTTC. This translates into CASSRRTGGHGYTF.

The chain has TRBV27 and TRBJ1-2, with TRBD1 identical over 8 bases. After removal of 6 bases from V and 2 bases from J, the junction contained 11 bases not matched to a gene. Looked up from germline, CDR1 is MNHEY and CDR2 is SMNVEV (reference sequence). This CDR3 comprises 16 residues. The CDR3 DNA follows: TGTGCCAGCAGCCATGGACAGGGACCCCGGAACTATGGCTACACCTTC. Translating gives CASSHGQGPRNYGYTF.

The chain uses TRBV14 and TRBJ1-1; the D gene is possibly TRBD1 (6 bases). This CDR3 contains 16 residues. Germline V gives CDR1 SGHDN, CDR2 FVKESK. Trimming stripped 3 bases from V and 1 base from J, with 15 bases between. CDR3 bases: TGTGCCAGCAGCCAGACGGACAGTCATAGGAACACTGAAGCTTTCTTT. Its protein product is CASSQTDSHRNTEAFF.

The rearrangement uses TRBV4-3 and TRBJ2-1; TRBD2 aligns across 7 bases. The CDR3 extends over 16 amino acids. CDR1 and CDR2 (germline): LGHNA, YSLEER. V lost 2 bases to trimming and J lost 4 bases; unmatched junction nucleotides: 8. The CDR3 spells CASSQCSSGLYNEQFF. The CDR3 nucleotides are TGCGCCAGCAGCCAATGTTCTAGCGGCCTGTACAATGAGCAGTTCTTC.